These 20 T cell receptor beta chains came from one sample sequenced in a study of blood T cell repertoires in COVID-19. Sequencing was performed with immunoSEQ multiplex PCR; in TCRdb, only in-frame clones are kept and a portion is missing. The repertoire has roughly 150,000 clones, roughly 93% of them found once; the top ten carry around 4.8%. The sequencing input was peripheral blood. Source of these receptors: a man younger than 35 with COVID-19, enrolled during active disease.

The rearrangement joins TRBV5-6 to TRBJ2-7; no clear D gene. CDR3 length: 13 amino acids. Looked up from germline, CDR1 is SGHDT and CDR2 is YYEEEE. V dropped 0 bases and J dropped 12 bases, with 16 bases sitting between them. In DNA, the CDR3 is TGTGCCAGCAGCTTGGGTAGGAGTACTCCTCTGTACTTC. This codes for CASSLGRSTPLYF.

The J gene is TRBJ2-7, the V gene TRBV9, with 7 bases aligning to TRBD2. With 0 bases clipped from V and 2 bases from J, the junction kept 2 bases outside the gene matches. This CDR3 comprises 14 residues. The germline gives CDR1 SGDLS, CDR2 YYNGEE. CDR3 coding DNA: TGTGCCAGCAGCGTAGACCTAGCGGCCTACGAGCAGTACTTC. This gives the protein CASSVDLAAYEQYF.

The chain employs TRBV30 and TRBJ1-5; the D is unclear. V gave up 2 bases and J gave up 2 bases, with 10 bases separating them. This CDR3 contains 14 residues. Germline lookup yields CDR1 GTSNPN and CDR2 SVGIG (reference sequence). The CDR3: CAWSLYRRNQPQHF. The CDR3 DNA sequence: TGTGCCTGGAGTCTTTACAGACGCAATCAGCCCCAGCATTTT.

This sequence joins TRBV7-9 and TRBJ2-2; 10 bases map to TRBD2. This CDR3 comprises 18 residues. V lost 6 bases, J lost 4 bases, and 14 bases stayed unmatched. Germline V gives CDR1 SEHNR, CDR2 FQNEAQ (reference sequence). The CDR3: CASRPRQMIAGGTGELFF. DNA of the CDR3: TGTGCCAGCAGACCTAGGCAGATGATAGCGGGAGGCACCGGGGAGCTGTTTTTT. Supplemented by reference TRBV7-9 and TRBJ2-2, the full variable domain reads DTGVSQNPRHKITKRGQNVTFRCDPISEHNRLYWYRQTLGQGPEFLTYFQNEAQLEKSRLLSDRFSAERPKGSFSTLEIQRTEQGDSAMYLCASRPRQMIAGGTGELFFGEGSRLTVL.

The gene calls are TRBV19 and TRBJ2-3, with 7 bases identical to TRBD2. CDR3 size: 17 residues. Germline CDR1 and CDR2: LNHDA and SQIVND (reference sequence). Trimming at V came to 3 bases and at J to 1 base, leaving 10 bases not matched to a gene. CDR3 residues: CASSIGGGRLRTDTQYF. In nucleotides, the CDR3 is TGTGCCAGTAGTATCGGGGGAGGGAGACTTCGCACAGATACGCAGTATTTT.

The genes are TRBV7-6 and TRBJ2-1; tentatively, D is TRBD2 (6 bases). Trimming took 4 bases from V and 2 from J, leaving 15 bases between them. This CDR3 region has 16 residues. Germline V gene data show CDR1 as SGHVS and CDR2 as FNYEAQ. CDR3 nucleotide sequence: TGTGCCAGCAGCTCAACCATAGCGGCCGCCTACAATGAGCAGTTCTTC. It codes for CASSSTIAAAYNEQFF.

The chain couples TRBV7-8 to TRBJ2-5, with 7 bases matching TRBD1. After removal of 1 base from V and 5 bases from J, the junction contained 4 bases not matched to a gene. This CDR3 has 14 amino acids. Germline lookup yields CDR1 SGHVS and CDR2 FQNEAQ. In DNA form, the CDR3 reads TGTGCCAGCAGCTTAGATGGCAGGGGGGAGACCCAGTACTTC. Amino acids: CASSLDGRGETQYF.

This chain uses TRBV7-2 with TRBJ2-1; D not resolved. V was clipped by 6 bases and J by 6 bases, with 18 bases between them. The CDR3 has 15 amino acids. CDR1 is SGHTA and CDR2 is FQGNSA in the germline V gene. CDR3 region: CASRLTRISINEQFF. The CDR3 DNA reads as TGTGCCAGCAGACTAACGAGGATCTCAATCAATGAGCAGTTCTTC.

The J gene is TRBJ2-1, the V gene TRBV14; D might be TRBD2 (7 bases). Trimming removed 0 bases at V and 7 bases at J, with 22 bases between. Looked up from germline, CDR1 is SGHDN and CDR2 is FVKESK. This CDR3 is built from 18 residues. The DNA for the CDR3 is TGTGCCAGCAGCCAAGATCGGGGGCCCTGGCGGGAGATTAATGAGCAGTTCTTC. Its protein product is CASSQDRGPWREINEQFF.

The chain recombines TRBV7-2 with TRBJ2-1; possibly TRBD1 for D (5 bases). The ends were cut back, 1 base at V and 6 bases at J, with 13 bases in the middle. Germline CDR1 reads SGHTA; CDR2 reads FQGNSA. The CDR3 loop spans 15 amino acids. The CDR3 region is CASSLGQLQVNEQFF. CDR3 DNA: TGTGCCAGCAGCTTAGGGCAACTACAGGTCAATGAGCAGTTCTTC.

The rearrangement uses TRBV28 and TRBJ2-1; 9 bases are a match to TRBD2. From germline, CDR1 is MDHEN and CDR2 SYDVKM. The V and J ends lost 4 bases and 3 bases, in that order; junction bases with no gene match: 4. The CDR3 runs 15 residues. Here the CDR3 reads CASSSAGGYYNEQFF. Written as DNA, the CDR3 is TGTGCCAGCAGTTCCGCGGGAGGGTACTACAATGAGCAGTTCTTC.

The rearrangement links TRBV5-6 to TRBJ2-7; a weak D match, TRBD1 (5 bases). The germline V gene encodes CDR1 SGHDT and CDR2 YYEEEE. CDR3 size: 13 residues. V shed 1 base and J shed 1 base, with 6 bases lying between them. CDR3 in amino acids: CASSLTGSYEQYF. CDR3 sequence (DNA): TGTGCCAGCAGCTTGACAGGTTCCTACGAGCAGTACTTC.

This clone appeared once. This rearrangement joins TRBV7-6 to TRBJ2-1; TRBD2 matches at 16 bases. Trimming at V came to 5 bases and at J to 14 bases, leaving 9 bases not matched to a gene. The CDR3 loop spans 15 amino acids. The germline gives CDR1 SGHVS, CDR2 FNYEAQ. The CDR3 is CASSGSGTSGRVKFF. DNA of the CDR3: TGTGCCAGCAGCGGATCCGGGACTAGCGGGAGGGTTAAGTTCTTC.

The V gene is TRBV19, the J gene TRBJ1-5, with D tentatively TRBD1 (5 bases). The germline gives CDR1 LNHDA, CDR2 SQIVND (reference sequence). The V and J ends lost 7 bases and 9 bases respectively, with 16 bases between them. The CDR3 contains 13 residues. The CDR3, as DNA: TGTGCCAGTACCCCGCCGTTGGGGGGGCCCCAGCATTTT. Protein product: CASTPPLGGPQHF.

This chain connects TRBV28 to TRBJ2-1; 12 bases are shared with TRBD2. Germline CDR1 reads MDHEN; CDR2 reads SYDVKM. Trimming took 6 bases from V and 10 from J; bases not matched to a gene: 10. CDR3 size: 15 residues. CDR3 loop: CASSRASGRGAEQFF. The CDR3, as DNA: TGTGCCAGCAGCCGAGCTAGCGGGAGGGGGGCGGAGCAGTTCTTC. The whole variable domain, filled in from reference TRBV28 and TRBJ2-1, reads DVKVTQSSRYLVKRTGEKVFLECVQDMDHENMFWYRQDPGLGLRLIYFSYDVKMKEKGDIPEGYSVSREKKERFSLILESASTNQTSMYLCASSRASGRGAEQFFGPGTRLTVL.

The rearrangement joins TRBV11-2 to TRBJ2-5; 9 bases match TRBD1. The V segment lost 5 bases and the J segment 7 bases; nucleotides outside the gene matches: 11. Germline-derived CDR1 and CDR2 are SGHAT and FQNNGV. The CDR3 totals 15 residues. The CDR3 DNA reads TGTGCCAGCAGCCCCGGGACAGGGCCTTCGGGGACCCAGTACTTC. Amino acid sequence: CASSPGTGPSGTQYF.

The chain recombines TRBV30 with TRBJ2-6; TRBD2 is a possible D gene (5 bases). Trimming removed 2 bases at V and 1 base at J, with 6 bases between. Germline-derived CDR1 and CDR2 are GTSNPN and SVGIG (reference sequence). The CDR3 runs to 14 residues. The CDR3, as DNA: TGTGCCTGGAGTCGGGATTCTGGGGCCAACGTCCTGACTTTC. This codes for CAWSRDSGANVLTF.

The chain carries TRBV25-1 and TRBJ2-7; 14 bases match TRBD2. The germline gives CDR1 MGHDK, CDR2 SYGVNS. The V segment lost 6 bases and the J segment 3 bases; nucleotides outside the gene matches: 10. This CDR3 is 17 amino acids long. CDR3 nucleotides: TGTGCCAGCAGCGTCGGGACTAGCGGGAGAGGGGACTACGAGCAGTACTTC. It yields the protein CASSVGTSGRGDYEQYF.

V gene TRBV21-1 combines with J gene TRBJ1-5; the table calls TRBD1, which could not be checked here. TRBV21-1 is a documented pseudogene. This CDR3 comprises 14 residues. The CDR3: CASSTGNRHQPQHF. CDR3 bases: TGTGCCAGCAGTACAGGGAATAGACATCAGCCCCAGCATTTT.

The chain links TRBV7-2 to TRBJ2-7; 10 nucleotides align to TRBD1. Looked up from germline, CDR1 is SGHTA and CDR2 is FQGNSA. J lost 4 bases, V lost 5 bases, and 8 bases had no gene match. The length of the CDR3 is 15 residues. The CDR3 spells CASSAPGTGVYEQYF. The CDR3 DNA sequence: TGTGCCAGCAGCGCGCCCGGGACAGGGGTTTACGAGCAGTACTTC.